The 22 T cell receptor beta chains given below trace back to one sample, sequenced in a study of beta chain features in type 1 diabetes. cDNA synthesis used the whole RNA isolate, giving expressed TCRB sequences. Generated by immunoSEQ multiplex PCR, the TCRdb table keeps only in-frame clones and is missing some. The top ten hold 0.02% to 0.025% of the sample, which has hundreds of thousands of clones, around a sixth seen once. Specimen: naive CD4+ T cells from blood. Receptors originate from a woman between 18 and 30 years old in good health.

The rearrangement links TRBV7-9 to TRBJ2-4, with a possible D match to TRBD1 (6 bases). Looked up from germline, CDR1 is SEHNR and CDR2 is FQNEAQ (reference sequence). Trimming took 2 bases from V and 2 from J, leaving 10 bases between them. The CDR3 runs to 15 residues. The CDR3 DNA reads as TGTGCCAGCAGCTTAACGCAGGGGACCAAAAACATTCAGTACTTC. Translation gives CASSLTQGTKNIQYF. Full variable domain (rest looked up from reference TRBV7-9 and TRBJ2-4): DTGVSQNPRHKITKRGQNVTFRCDPISEHNRLYWYRQTLGQGPEFLTYFQNEAQLEKSRLLSDRFSAERPKGSFSTLEIQRTEQGDSAMYLCASSLTQGTKNIQYFGAGTRLSVL.

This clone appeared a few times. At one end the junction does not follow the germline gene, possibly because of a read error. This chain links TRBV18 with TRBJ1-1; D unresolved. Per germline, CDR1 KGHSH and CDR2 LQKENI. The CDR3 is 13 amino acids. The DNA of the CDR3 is TGTGCCAGCTCACCTAACGGGAACCCTGAAGCTTTCTTT. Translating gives CASSPNGNPEAFF.

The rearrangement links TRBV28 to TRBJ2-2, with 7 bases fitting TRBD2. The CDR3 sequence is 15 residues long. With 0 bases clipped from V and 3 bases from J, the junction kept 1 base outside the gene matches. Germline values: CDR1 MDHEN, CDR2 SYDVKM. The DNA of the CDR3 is TGTGCCAGCAGTTTATGGCTAGCGGACACCGGGGAGCTGTTTTTT. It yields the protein CASSLWLADTGELFF.

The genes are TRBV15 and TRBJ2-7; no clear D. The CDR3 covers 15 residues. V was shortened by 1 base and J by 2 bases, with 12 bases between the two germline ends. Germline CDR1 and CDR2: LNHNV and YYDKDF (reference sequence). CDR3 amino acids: CATSRGFKSTYEQYF. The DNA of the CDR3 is TGTGCCACCAGCAGAGGCTTTAAGAGTACCTACGAGCAGTACTTC.

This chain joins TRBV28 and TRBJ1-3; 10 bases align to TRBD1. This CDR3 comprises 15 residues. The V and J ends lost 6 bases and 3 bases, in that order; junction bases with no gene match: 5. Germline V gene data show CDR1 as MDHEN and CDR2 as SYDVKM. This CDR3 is CASRKTGGFGNTIYF. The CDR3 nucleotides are TGTGCCAGCAGAAAGACAGGGGGCTTTGGAAACACCATATATTTT.

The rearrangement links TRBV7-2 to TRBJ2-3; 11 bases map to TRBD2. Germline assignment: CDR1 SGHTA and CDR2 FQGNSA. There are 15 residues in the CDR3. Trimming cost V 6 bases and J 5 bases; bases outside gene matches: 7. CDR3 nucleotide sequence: TGTGCCAGCAGACCACTAGCGGGAGTAAGAGATACGCAGTATTTT. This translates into CASRPLAGVRDTQYF.

CDR3 DNA sequence: TGCAGAGCCGGGAATCGGGGCGAGACCCAGTACTTC. Translated, it gives CRAGNRGETQYF. The V call is TRBV29-1, the J call TRBJ2-5, with D perhaps being TRBD1 or TRBD2 (5 bases each). This CDR3 is built from 12 residues. Germline V gene sequence: CDR1 SQVTM, CDR2 ANQGSEA.

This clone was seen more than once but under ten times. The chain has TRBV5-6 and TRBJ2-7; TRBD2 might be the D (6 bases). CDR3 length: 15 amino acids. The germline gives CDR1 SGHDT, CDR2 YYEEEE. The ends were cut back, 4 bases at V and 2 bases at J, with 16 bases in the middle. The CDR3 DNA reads TGTGCCAGCAGCCGCCCGGGAGCGACCACCTACGAGCAGTACTTC. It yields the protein CASSRPGATTYEQYF.

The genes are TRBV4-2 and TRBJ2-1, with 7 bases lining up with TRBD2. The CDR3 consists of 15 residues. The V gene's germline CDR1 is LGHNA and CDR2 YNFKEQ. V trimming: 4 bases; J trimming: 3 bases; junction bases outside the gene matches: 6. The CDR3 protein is CASSLRTSIYNEQFF. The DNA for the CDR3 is TGTGCCAGCAGCCTGAGGACTAGTATCTACAATGAGCAGTTCTTC.

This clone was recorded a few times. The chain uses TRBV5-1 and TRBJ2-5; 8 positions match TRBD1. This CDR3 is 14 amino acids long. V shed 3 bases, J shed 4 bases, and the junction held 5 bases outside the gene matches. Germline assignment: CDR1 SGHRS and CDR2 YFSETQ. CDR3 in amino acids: CASSSRGLGETQYF. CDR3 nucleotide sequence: TGCGCCAGCAGCTCCAGGGGGCTAGGAGAGACCCAGTACTTC. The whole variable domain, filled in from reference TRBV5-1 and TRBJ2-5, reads KAGVTQTPRYLIKTRGQQVTLSCSPISGHRSVSWYQQTPGQGLQFLFEYFSETQRNKGNFPGRFSGRQFSNSRSEMNVSTLELGDSALYLCASSSRGLGETQYFGPGTRLLVL.

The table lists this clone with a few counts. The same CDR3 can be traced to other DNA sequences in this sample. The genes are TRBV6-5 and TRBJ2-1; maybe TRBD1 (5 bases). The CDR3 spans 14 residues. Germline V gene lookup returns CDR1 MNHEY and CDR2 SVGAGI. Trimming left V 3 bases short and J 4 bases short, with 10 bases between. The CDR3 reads CASSYGRGYNEQFF. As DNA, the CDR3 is TGTGCCAGCAGTTATGGTAGGGGATACAATGAGCAGTTCTTC.

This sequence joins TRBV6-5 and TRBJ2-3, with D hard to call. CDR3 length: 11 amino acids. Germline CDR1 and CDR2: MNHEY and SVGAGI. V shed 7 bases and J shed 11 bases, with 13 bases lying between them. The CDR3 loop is CASTLFGEQYF. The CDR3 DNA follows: TGTGCCAGCACCCTCTTTGGGGAGCAGTATTTT.

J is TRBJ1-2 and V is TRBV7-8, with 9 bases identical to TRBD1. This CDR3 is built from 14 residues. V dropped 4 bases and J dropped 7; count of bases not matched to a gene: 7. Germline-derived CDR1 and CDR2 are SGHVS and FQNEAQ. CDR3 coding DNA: TGTGCCAGCAGCTCCCCGGGACAGGGTGCTGGCTACACCTTC. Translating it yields CASSSPGQGAGYTF. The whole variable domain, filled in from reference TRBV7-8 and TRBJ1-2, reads GAGVSQSPRYKVAKRGQDVALRCDPISGHVSLFWYQQALGQGPEFLTYFQNEAQLDKSGLPSDRFFAERPEGSVSTLKIQRTQQEDSAVYLCASSSPGQGAGYTFGSGTRLTVV.

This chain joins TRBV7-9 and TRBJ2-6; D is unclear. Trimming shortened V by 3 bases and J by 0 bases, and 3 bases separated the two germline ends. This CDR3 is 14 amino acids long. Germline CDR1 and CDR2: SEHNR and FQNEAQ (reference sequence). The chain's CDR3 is CASSFYSGANVLTF. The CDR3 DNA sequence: TGTGCCAGCAGCTTTTACTCTGGGGCCAACGTCCTGACTTTC.

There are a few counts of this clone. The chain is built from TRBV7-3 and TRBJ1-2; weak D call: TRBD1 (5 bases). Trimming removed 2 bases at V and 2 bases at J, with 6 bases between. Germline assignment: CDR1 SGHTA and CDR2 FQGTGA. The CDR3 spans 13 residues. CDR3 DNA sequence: TGTGCCAGCAGCTTAGGGACGAACTATGGCTACACCTTC. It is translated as CASSLGTNYGYTF.

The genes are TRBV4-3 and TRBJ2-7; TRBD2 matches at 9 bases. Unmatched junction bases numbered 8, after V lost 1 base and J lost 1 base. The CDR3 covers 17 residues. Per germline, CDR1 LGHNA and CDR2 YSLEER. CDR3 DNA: TGCGCCAGCAGCCAAGGACTAGCGGCCTACACGTCCTACGAGCAGTACTTC. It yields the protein CASSQGLAAYTSYEQYF.

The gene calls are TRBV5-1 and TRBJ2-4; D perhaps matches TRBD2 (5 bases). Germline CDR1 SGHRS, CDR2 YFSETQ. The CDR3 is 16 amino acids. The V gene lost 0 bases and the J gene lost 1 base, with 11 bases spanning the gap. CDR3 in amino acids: CASSLVGVGAKNIQYF. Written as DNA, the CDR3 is TGCGCCAGCAGCTTGGTCGGGGTGGGTGCCAAAAACATTCAGTACTTC.

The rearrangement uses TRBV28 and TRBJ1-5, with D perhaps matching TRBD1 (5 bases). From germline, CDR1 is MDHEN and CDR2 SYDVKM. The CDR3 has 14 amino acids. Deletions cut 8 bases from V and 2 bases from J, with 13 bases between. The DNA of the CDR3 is TGTGCCAGCCGAATGGGGGGGGGCAATCAGCCCCAGCATTTT. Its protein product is CASRMGGGNQPQHF.

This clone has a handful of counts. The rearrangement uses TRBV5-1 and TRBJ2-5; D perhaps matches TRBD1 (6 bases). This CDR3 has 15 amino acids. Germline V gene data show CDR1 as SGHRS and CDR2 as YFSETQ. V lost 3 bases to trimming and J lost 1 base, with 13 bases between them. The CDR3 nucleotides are TGCGCCAGCAGCTCCCAACAGGGAACCCAAGAGACCCAGTACTTC. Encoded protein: CASSSQQGTQETQYF.

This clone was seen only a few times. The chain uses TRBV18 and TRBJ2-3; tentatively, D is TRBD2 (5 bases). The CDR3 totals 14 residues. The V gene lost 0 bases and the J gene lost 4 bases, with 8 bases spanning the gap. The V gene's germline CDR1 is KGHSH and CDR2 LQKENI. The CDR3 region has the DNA TGTGCCAGCTCACCACCGGGAGCCCCAGATACGCAGTATTTT. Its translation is CASSPPGAPDTQYF.

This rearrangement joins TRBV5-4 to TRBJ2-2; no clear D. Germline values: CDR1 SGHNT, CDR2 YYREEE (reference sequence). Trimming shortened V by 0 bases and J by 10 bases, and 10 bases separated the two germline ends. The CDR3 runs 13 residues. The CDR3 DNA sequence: TGTGCCAGCAGCTTGGTGGCTTCCGAGGAGCTGTTTTTT. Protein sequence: CASSLVASEELFF.

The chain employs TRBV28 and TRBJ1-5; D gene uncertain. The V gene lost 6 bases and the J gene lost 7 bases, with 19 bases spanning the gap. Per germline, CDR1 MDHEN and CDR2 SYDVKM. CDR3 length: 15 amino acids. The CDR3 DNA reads TGTGCCAGCAGCTCTGTTCAGGCTGGGGAACAGCCCCAGCATTTT. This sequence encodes CASSSVQAGEQPQHF.